This T cell receptor beta chain was identified during a study of T cells in Graves' hyperthyroidism and ophthalmopathy. Regarding this clonotype: One junction end disagrees with the germline gene, perhaps due to a read error.

Those patients with uncontrolled infection, other autoimmune disease, pregnancy or lactation were excluded. The blood was taken when hyperthyroidism was first diagnosed, before any ophthalmopathy symptoms showed up. RNA transcripts served as the template for amplifying TCR beta CDR3 regions. Primed by the HTBI set, a first-round RT-PCR was run on the TCR CDR3. Each CDR3 protein gets one entry after TCRdb re-called the multiplex PCR reads with MiXCR. The sample consists of some 350,000 distinct CDR3 sequences, 15% to 19% of them appearing once. The CDR3 has 15 residues. From germline, CDR1 is MNHEY and CDR2 SVGAGI.

This sequence was found in a woman aged 18-30 years with Graves' hyperthyroidism that later progressed to Graves' ophthalmopathy. The chain has TRBV6-5 and TRBJ2-2, with TRBD1 matching over 8 bases. Source material: blood. CDR3 bases: TGTGCCAGCAGTTACTCCCCGGACAGGGCCGGGGAGCTGTTCTTT. This sequence encodes CASSYSPDRAGELFF.